This TCR beta chain was found in a study of CD8+ T cells in alopecia areata. The overall study: Tofacitinib administration to treated patients was oral, at 5 to 10 mg twice daily.

CDR3 length: 13 residues. With 1 base removed from V and 5 bases from J, the gap between germline ends came to 7 bases. CDR1 and CDR2 (germline): SGHRS, YFSETQ. This sample's treatment: oral pan-JAK inhibitor, 5-10 mg twice daily. Cell sorting on a FACSAria was used to separate CD4+ and CD8+ T cells from the PBMCs. TCR sequencing used cDNA made by reverse transcription of extracted RNA. Here immunoSEQ multiplex PCR was the method, and the copy in TCRdb shows in-frame clones only, minus some. The sample consists of about 260,000 clones, about 60% of them appearing once. This receptor was identified in a human donor with alopecia areata. The V gene is TRBV5-1, the J gene TRBJ2-1; D remains ambiguous. The specimen was CD4+ T cells sorted from blood, collected at approximately week 51, from a patient treated with tofacitinib. The CDR3 here is CASSLFGDNEQFF. CDR3 bases: TGCGCCAGCAGCTTGTTCGGAGACAATGAGCAGTTCTTC.